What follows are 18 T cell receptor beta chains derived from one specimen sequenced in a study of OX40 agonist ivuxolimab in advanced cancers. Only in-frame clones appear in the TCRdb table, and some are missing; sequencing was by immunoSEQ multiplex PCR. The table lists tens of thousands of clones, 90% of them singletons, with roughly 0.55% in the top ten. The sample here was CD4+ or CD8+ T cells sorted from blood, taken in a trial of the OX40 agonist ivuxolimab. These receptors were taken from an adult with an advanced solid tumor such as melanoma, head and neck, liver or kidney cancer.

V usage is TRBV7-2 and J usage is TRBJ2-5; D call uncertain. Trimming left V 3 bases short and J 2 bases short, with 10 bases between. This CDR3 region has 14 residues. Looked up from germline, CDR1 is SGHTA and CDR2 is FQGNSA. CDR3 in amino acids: CASSFQTEQETQYF. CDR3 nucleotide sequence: TGTGCCAGCAGCTTTCAGACGGAGCAAGAGACCCAGTACTTC.

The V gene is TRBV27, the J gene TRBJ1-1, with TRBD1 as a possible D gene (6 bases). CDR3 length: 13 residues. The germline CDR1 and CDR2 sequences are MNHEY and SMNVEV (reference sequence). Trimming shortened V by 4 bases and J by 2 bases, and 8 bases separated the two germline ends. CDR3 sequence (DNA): TGTGCCAGCAGTTCACAGGGTAACACTGAAGCTTTCTTT. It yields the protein CASSSQGNTEAFF.

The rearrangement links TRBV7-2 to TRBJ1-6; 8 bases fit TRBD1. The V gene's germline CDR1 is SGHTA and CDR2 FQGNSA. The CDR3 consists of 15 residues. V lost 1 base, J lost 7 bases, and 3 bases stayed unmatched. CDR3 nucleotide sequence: TGTGCCAGCAGCTTAGGGGGGACAGGAAATTCACCCCTCCACTTT. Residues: CASSLGGTGNSPLHF.

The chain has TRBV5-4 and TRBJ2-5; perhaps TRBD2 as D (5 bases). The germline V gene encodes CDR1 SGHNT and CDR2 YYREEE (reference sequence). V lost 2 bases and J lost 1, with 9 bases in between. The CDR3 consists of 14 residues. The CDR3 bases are TGTGCCAGCAGCTTTTGGAGCGGCCAAGAGACCCAGTACTTC. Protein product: CASSFWSGQETQYF.

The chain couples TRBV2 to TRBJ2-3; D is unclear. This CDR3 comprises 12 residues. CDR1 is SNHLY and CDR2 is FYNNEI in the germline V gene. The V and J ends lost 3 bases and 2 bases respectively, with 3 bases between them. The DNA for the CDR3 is TGTGCCAGCAGTGACATCACAGATACGCAGTATTTT. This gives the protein CASSDITDTQYF.

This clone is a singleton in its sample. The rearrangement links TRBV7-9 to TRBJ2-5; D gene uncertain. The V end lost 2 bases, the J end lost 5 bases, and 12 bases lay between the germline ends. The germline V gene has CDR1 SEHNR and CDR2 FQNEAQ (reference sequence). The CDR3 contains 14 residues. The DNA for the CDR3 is TGTGCCAGCAGCTTAATAGGCGAGGTGGAGACCCAGTACTTC. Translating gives CASSLIGEVETQYF.

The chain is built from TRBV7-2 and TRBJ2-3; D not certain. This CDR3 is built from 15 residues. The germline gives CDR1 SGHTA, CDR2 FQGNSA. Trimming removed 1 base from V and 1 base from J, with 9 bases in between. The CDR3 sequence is CASSLVPGGTDTQYF. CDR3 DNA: TGTGCCAGCAGCTTAGTACCCGGCGGCACAGATACGCAGTATTTT.

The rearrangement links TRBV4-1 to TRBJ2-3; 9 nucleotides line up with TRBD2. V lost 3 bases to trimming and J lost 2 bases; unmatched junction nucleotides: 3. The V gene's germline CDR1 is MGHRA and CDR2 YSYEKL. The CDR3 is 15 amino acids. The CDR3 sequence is CASSQREGDTDTQYF. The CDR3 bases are TGCGCCAGCAGCCAGCGGGAGGGGGACACAGATACGCAGTATTTT.

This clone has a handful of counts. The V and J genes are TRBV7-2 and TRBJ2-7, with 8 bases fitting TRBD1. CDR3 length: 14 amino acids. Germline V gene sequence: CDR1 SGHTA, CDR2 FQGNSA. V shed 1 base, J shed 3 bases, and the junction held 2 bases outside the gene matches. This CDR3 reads CASSLDRGFYEQYF. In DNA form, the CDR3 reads TGTGCCAGCAGCTTAGACAGGGGGTTCTACGAGCAGTACTTC.

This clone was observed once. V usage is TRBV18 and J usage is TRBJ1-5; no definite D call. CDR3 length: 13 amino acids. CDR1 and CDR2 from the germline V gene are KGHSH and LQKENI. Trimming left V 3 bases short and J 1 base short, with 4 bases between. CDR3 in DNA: TGTGCCAGCTCACCGCACAGCAATCAGCCCCAGCATTTT. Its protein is CASSPHSNQPQHF.

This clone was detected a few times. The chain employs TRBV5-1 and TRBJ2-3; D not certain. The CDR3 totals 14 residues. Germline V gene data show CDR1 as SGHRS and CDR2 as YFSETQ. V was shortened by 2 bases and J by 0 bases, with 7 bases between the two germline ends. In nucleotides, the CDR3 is TGCGCCAGCAGCTTTAGGCAGAGCACAGATACGCAGTATTTT. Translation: CASSFRQSTDTQYF.

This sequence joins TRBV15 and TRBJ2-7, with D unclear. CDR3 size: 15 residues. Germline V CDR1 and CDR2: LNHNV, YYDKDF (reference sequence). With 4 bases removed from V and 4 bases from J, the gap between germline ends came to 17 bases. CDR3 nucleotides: TGTGCCACCAGCACAGGAGATGACCGAAAATACGAGCAGTACTTC. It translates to CATSTGDDRKYEQYF.

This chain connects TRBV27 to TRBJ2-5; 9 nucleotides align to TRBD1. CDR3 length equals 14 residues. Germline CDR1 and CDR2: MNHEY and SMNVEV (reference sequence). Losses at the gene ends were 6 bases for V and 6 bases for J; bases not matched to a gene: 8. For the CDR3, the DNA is TGTGCCAGCAGCACTGGACAGGGGCCGAAGACCCAGTACTTC. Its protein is CASSTGQGPKTQYF.

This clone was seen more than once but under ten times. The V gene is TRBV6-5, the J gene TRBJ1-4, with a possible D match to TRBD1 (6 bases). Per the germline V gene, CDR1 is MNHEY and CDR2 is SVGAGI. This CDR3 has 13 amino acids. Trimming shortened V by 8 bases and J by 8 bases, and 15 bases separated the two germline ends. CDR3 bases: TGTGCCAGCGGAGTACAGGGAGGGGAAAAACTGTTTTTT. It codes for CASGVQGGEKLFF.

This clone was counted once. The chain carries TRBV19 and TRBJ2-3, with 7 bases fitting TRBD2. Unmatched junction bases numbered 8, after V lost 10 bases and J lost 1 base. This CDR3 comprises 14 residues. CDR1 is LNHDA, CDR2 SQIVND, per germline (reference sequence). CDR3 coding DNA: TGTGCCACTGGGCGGGAGAGGGGCACAGATACGCAGTATTTT. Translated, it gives CATGRERGTDTQYF. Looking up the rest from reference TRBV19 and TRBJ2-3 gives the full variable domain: DGGITQSPKYLFRKEGQNVTLSCEQNLNHDAMYWYRQDPGQGLRLIYYSQIVNDFQKGDIAEGYSVSREKKESFPLTVTSAQKNPTAFYLCATGRERGTDTQYFGPGTRLTVL.

CDR3 nucleotides: TGCGCCAGCAGCCTTAGACAGGGAGGATCACCCCTCCACTTT. The encoded protein is CASSLRQGGSPLHF. The chain links TRBV4-1 to TRBJ1-6; 7 nucleotides agree with TRBD1. The ends lost 4 bases at V and 10 bases at J; junction bases unmatched: 7. There are 14 residues in the CDR3. Germline loops: CDR1 MGHRA, CDR2 YSYEKL.

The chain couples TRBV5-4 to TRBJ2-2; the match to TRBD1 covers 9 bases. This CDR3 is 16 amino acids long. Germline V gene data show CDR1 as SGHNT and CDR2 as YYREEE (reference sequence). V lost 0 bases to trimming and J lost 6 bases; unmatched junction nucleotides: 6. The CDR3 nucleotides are TGTGCCAGCAGCTTGGGGGGGACAGGGCAAGCCGGGGAGCTGTTTTTT. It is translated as CASSLGGTGQAGELFF.

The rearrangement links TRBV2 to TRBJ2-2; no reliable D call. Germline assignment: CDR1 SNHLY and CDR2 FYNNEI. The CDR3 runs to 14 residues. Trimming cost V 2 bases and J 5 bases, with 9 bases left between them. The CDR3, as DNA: TGTGCCAGCAGTGAACTTGAAGGAACCGGGGAGCTGTTTTTT. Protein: CASSELEGTGELFF. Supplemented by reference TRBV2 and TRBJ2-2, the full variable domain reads EPEVTQTPSHQVTQMGQEVILRCVPISNHLYFYWYRQILGQKVEFLVSFYNNEISEKSEIFDDQFSVERPDGSNFTLKIRSTKLEDSAMYFCASSELEGTGELFFGEGSRLTVL.